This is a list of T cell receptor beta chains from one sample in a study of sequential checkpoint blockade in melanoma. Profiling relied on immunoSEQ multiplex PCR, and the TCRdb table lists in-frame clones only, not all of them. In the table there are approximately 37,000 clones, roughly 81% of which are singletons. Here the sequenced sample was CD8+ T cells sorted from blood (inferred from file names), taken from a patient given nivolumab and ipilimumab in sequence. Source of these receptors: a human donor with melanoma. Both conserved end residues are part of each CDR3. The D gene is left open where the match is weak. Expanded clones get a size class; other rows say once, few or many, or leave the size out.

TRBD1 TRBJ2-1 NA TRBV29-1 TGCAGCGTTGAAGGGGACAGGGCAAGTCGTGAGCAGTTCTTC CSVEGDRASREQFF
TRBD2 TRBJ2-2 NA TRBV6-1 TGTGCCAGCAGTGGACTAGCGGGAGGGAACACCGGGGAGCTGTTTTTT CASSGLAGGNTGELFF
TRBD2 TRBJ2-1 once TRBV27 TGTGCCAGCAGTCTTTCTAGCGGGAGTTTATACAATGAGCAGTTCTTC CASSLSSGSLYNEQFF
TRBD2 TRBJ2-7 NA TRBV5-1 TGCGCCAGCAATAGGTTGAGGGCGGGAGGCGACGAGCAGTACTTC CASNRLRAGGDEQYF
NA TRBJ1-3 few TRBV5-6 TGTGCCAGCAGCTACGGTGGAAACACCATATATTTT CASSYGGNTIYF
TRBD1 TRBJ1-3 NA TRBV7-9 TGTGCCAGCAGCCGGACAGGGAGCGGAAACACCATATATTTT CASSRTGSGNTIYF
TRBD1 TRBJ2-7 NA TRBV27 TGTGCCAGCAGTTTAGGGACAGGGTACGAGCAGTACTTC CASSLGTGYEQYF
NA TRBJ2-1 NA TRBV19 TGTGCCAGTAGTATAGACCAGGGTGGTTTCAATGAGCAGTTCTTC CASSIDQGGFNEQFF
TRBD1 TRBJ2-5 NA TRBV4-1 TGCGCCAGCAGCCAAGTCGGACAGGGTCGAGAGACCCAGTACTTC CASSQVGQGRETQYF
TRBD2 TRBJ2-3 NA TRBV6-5 TGTGCCAGCAGCCGTAAAGCGGGATGG CASSRKAGW
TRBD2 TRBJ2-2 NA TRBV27 TGTGCCAGCAGTTTAAGTACCCCTAGCGGGACGATCGGGGAGCTGTTTTTT CASSLSTPSGTIGELFF
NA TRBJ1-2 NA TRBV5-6 TGTGCCAGCAAAAACTCGGCGGGGTTGAGTGGCTACACCTTC CASKNSAGLSGYTF
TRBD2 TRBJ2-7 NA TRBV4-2 TGTGCCAGCAGCCAAGGACTAGCGGGCGTCTACGAGCAGTACTTC CASSQGLAGVYEQYF
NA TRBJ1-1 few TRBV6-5 TGTGCCAGCAGTGCACAGGAGAACACTGAAGCTTTCTTT CASSAQENTEAFF
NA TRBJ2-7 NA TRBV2 TGTGCCACAACCTTAGCGGACTCCTACGAGCAGTACTTC CATTLADSYEQYF
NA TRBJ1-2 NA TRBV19 TGTGCCAGTAGTCTTACGGGGTACGGCTACACCTTC CASSLTGYGYTF
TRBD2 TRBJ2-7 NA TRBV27 TGTGCCAGCAGCCCCACGACTAGCGGGGTCTACGAGCAGTACTTC CASSPTTSGVYEQYF
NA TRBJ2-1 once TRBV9 TGTGCCAGCCAGACAGCGAGCTCCTACAATGAGCAGTTCTTC CASQTASSYNEQFF
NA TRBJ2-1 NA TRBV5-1 TGCGCCAGCAGCTTCAGGGACTACAATGAGCAGTTCTTC CASSFRDYNEQFF
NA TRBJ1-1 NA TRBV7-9 TGTGCCATAGACGGTGGAACGGGGGCTTTCTTT CAIDGGTGAFF
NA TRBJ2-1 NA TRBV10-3 TGTGCCATCAGTGAGAGACAGAGTGTCAATGAGCAGTTCTTC CAISERQSVNEQFF
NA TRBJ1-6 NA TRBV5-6 TGTGCCAGCAGCTTGGAAATGGGGACTCACCTCCACTTT CASSLEMGTHLHF
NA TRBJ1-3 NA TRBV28 TGTGCCAGCAGTTTCGGAGGGACGGTTGATGTAAACACCATATATTTT CASSFGGTVDVNTIYF
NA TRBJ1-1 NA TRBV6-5 TGTGCCAGCAGTTACGCCCCGAGATATCTGAACACTGAAGCTTTCTTT CASSYAPRYLNTEAFF
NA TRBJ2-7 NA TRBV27 TGTGCCAGCAGTTTCTCCTTCGGAGCGGGCTACGAGCAGTACTTC CASSFSFGAGYEQYF
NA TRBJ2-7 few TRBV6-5 TGTGCCAGCAGTTACCAACCAGAGGATTGGGAGCAGTACTTC CASSYQPEDWEQYF
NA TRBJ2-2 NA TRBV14 TGTGCCAGCAGCCAAGGGAGTTACACCGGGGAGCTGTTTTTT CASSQGSYTGELFF
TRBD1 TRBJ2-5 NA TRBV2 TGTGCCAGCAGTGATGGTGACAGGGGGTTCATGGAGACCCAGTACTTC CASSDGDRGFMETQYF
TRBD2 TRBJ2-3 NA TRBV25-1 TGTGCCAGCAGTGCTGGGACTAGCGTTACAGATACGCAGTATTTT CASSAGTSVTDTQYF
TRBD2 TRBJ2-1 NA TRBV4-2 TGTGCCAGCAGCCAAGAAGAAGGTAGCGGGGGGGGCAATGAGCAGTTCTTC CASSQEEGSGGGNEQFF
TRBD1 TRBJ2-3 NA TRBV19 TGTGCCAGTAGTTGGGGACAGGCCCCGGATACGCAGTATTTT CASSWGQAPDTQYF
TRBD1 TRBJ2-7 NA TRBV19 TGTGCCAGTAGTATTGACAGGGGCACCTACGAGCAGTACTTC CASSIDRGTYEQYF
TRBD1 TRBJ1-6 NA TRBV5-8 TGTGCCAGCAGCTTCTACAGGGGAGGCTGGTCACCCCTCCACTTT CASSFYRGGWSPLHF
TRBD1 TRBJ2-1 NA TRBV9 TGTGCCAGCAGCGTAGGGCGGACAGGGGCAGCTAATGAGCAGTTCTTC CASSVGRTGAANEQFF
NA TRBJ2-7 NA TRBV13 TGTGCCAGCAGCTTACCCTCTTCCTCCTACGAGCAGTACTTC CASSLPSSSYEQYF
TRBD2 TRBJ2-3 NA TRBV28 TGTGCCAGCAGTTTATTAGCGGGGGAAACAGATACGCAGTATTTT CASSLLAGETDTQYF
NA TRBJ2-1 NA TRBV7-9 TGTGCCAGCAGCTTCGGACTCCGGGGTGAGCAGTTCTTC CASSFGLRGEQFF
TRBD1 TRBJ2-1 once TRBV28 TGTGCCAGCAGTTGGGGACAGGGGGCCTATGAGCAGTTCTTC CASSWGQGAYEQFF
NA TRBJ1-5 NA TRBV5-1 TGCGCCAGCAGATTGGGGCAAAATCAGCCCCAGCATTTT CASRLGQNQPQHF
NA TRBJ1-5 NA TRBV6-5 TGTGCCAGCAGTTACTCCGCAGGGGATCAGCCCCAGCATTTT CASSYSAGDQPQHF
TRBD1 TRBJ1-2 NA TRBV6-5 TGTGCCAGCAGTTACTCGGGGACAGGGGGCGATGGCTACACCTTC CASSYSGTGGDGYTF
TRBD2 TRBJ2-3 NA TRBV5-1 TGCGCCAGCAGCTTGGCTAGCGGGGGGGCCGTAACGCAGTATTTT CASSLASGGAVTQYF
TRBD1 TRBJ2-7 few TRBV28 TGTGCCAGCAGTCACAGGGGAAACTACGAGCAGTACTTC CASSHRGNYEQYF
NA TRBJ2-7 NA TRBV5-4 TGTGCCAGCAGCGGCGAGGGTTACGAGCAGTACTTC CASSGEGYEQYF
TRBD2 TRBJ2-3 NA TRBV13 TGTGCCAGCAGCACTAGCGGGGGGGTCACAGATACGCAGTATTTT CASSTSGGVTDTQYF
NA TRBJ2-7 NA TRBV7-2 TGTGCCAGCAGCAATCTAGCGTCCTCCTACGAGCAGTACTTC CASSNLASSYEQYF